Presented here are 2 T cell receptor beta chains from one specimen sequenced in a study of T cell changes during pregnancy in multiple sclerosis. Sequenced by immunoSEQ multiplex PCR; TCRdb stores in-frame clones only, minus some. The sample carries some 97,000 clones, 90% to 95% recorded once. Source: peripheral blood, taken before pregnancy. These receptors came from a female donor with multiple sclerosis, enrolled in a pregnancy study.

This clone was seen a single time. CDR3 in amino acids: CASSIPTGVGNIQYF. The DNA for the CDR3 is TGTGCCAGTAGTATTCCAACAGGGGTCGGGAACATTCAGTACTTC. This chain uses TRBV19 with TRBJ2-4, with 7 bases identical to TRBD1. Trimming at V came to 3 bases and at J to 7 bases, leaving 9 bases not matched to a gene. Germline CDR1 and CDR2: LNHDA and SQIVND (reference sequence). This CDR3 has 15 residues.

The table lists this clone with a count of one. This chain connects TRBV7-8 to TRBJ2-5, with 9 bases matching TRBD2. This CDR3 comprises 15 residues. Trimming removed 5 bases from V and 1 base from J; junction bases left unmatched: 5. Germline CDR1 is SGHVS and CDR2 is FQNEAQ. The CDR3 is CASSISGRLQETQYF. The CDR3 DNA follows: TGTGCCAGCAGCATTAGCGGGAGACTCCAAGAGACCCAGTACTTC.